The clone carrying this TCR beta chain was counted a few times. Its specificity is not known. The definition of stable Graves' hyperthyroidism was no ophthalmopathy progression within 18 months. Amplification targeted TCR beta CDR3 regions from RNA transcripts. The primer set for the first-round RT-PCR of the TCR CDR3 was HTBI. One entry per CDR3 protein results from TCRdb running MiXCR on the multiplex PCR reads. The table lists 300,000 or so distinct CDR3 sequences, 16% of them singletons, with 33% in the top ten. The V gene's germline CDR1 is LGHDT and CDR2 YNNKEL (reference sequence). The CDR3 has 16 amino acids. The V end lost 5 bases, the J end lost 2 bases, and 16 bases lay between the germline ends. These data originate in a study of T cells in Graves' hyperthyroidism and ophthalmopathy. The study, taken as a whole, reports: Most thyroid clonotypes with frequency above 0.001 were detected in blood. Model-based prediction identified ophthalmopathy a median approximately 6 months prior to its onset. Through a model of 13 V-J features, ophthalmopathy was separated from stable hyperthyroidism.

This chain links TRBV3-1 with TRBJ2-1; D might be TRBD1 (6 bases). This receptor was taken from a man between 25 and 39 years old with Graves' hyperthyroidism. The sequencing sample was made of blood. This CDR3 reads CASSVGVTGPYNEQFF. CDR3 coding DNA: TGTGCCAGCAGCGTAGGGGTGACAGGACCCTACAATGAGCAGTTCTTC.